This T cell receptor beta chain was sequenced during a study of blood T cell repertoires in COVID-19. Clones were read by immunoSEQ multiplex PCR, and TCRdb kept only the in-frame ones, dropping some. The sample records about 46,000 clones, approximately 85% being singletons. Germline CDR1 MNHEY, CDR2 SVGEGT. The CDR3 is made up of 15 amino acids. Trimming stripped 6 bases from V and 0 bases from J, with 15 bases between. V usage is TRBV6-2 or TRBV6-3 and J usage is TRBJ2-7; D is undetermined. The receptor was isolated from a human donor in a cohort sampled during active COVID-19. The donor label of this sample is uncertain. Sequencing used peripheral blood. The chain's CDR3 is CASSREENPSYEQYF. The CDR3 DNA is TGTGCCAGCAGCCGCGAGGAGAATCCCTCCTACGAGCAGTACTTC.